The 15 T cell receptor beta chains in this list originate from one sample, sequenced in a study of cytomegalovirus exposure and HLA in healthy donors. TCRdb's table, derived via immunoSEQ multiplex PCR, lists solely in-frame clones and lacks some. This table has fewer than 250,000 clones, roughly 83% appearing once. Sequencing was performed on PBMCs. Receptors originate from a young woman in good health and CMV-seronegative.

The V call is TRBV15, the J call TRBJ2-7; D possibly corresponds to TRBD2 (6 bases). Trimming cost V 5 bases and J 6 bases, with 20 bases left between them. Germline V gives CDR1 LNHNV, CDR2 YYDKDF (reference sequence). This CDR3 contains 15 residues. CDR3 in DNA: TGTGCCACCAGCTCGCGGACCCTCGCGCGGGGCGAGCAGTACTTC. It translates to CATSSRTLARGEQYF.

The chain uses TRBV6-5 and TRBJ1-1; TRBD1 aligns across 9 bases. This CDR3 comprises 16 residues. Trimming cost V 2 bases and J 0 bases; bases outside gene matches: 4. Germline V gene data show CDR1 as MNHEY and CDR2 as SVGAGI. The CDR3 reads CASSYTGTGMNTEAFF. The DNA of the CDR3 is TGTGCCAGCAGTTACACCGGGACAGGGATGAACACTGAAGCTTTCTTT.

Only a few counts were recorded for this clone. V gene TRBV18 combines with J gene TRBJ1-2; 11 nucleotides line up with TRBD1. Germline V gene sequence: CDR1 KGHSH, CDR2 LQKENI. The CDR3 spans 19 residues. Unmatched junction bases numbered 12, after V lost 3 bases and J lost 0 bases. Here the CDR3 reads CASSPRYRDRGRPNYGYTF. CDR3 nucleotides: TGTGCCAGCTCACCGCGATACCGGGACAGGGGGAGGCCTAACTATGGCTACACCTTC.

The chain employs TRBV7-6 and TRBJ2-3; TRBD2 is a possible D gene (6 bases). Trimming stripped 8 bases from V and 4 bases from J, with 13 bases between. Germline lookup yields CDR1 SGHVS and CDR2 FNYEAQ. This CDR3 is built from 13 residues. CDR3 coding DNA: TGTGCCAGCGGCGGCCCGGGGGCAGATACGCAGTATTTT. The encoded protein is CASGGPGADTQYF.

The chain recombines TRBV7-2 with TRBJ2-7; no reliable D call. Per the germline V gene, CDR1 is SGHTA and CDR2 is FQGNSA. Deletions cut 1 base from V and 5 bases from J, with 18 bases between. The CDR3 totals 16 residues. As DNA, the CDR3 is TGTGCCAGCAGCTTAGGACGTTGGACCCCAGCCCACGAGCAGTACTTC. Protein: CASSLGRWTPAHEQYF.

This sequence joins TRBV5-6 and TRBJ2-1, with D tentatively TRBD1 or TRBD2 (5 bases each). Deletions cut 0 bases from V and 9 bases from J, with 13 bases between. Germline V lookup: CDR1 SGHDT, CDR2 YYEEEE. There are 14 residues in the CDR3. The CDR3, as DNA: TGTGCCAGCAGCTTGGTTGTAGCGAGGGGTGAGCAGTTCTTC. Protein sequence: CASSLVVARGEQFF.

This chain joins TRBV29-1 and TRBJ1-2; D is undetermined. The germline V and J ends were trimmed by 7 bases and 3 bases, with 15 bases remaining between them. Germline-derived CDR1 and CDR2 are SQVTM and ANQGSEA. The length of the CDR3 is 13 residues. The chain's CDR3 is CSAPNGTYYGYTF. The CDR3 DNA reads as TGCAGCGCTCCCAACGGCACTTACTATGGCTACACCTTC.

This sequence joins TRBV27 and TRBJ2-7, with D hard to call. CDR1 is MNHEY, CDR2 SMNVEV, per germline (reference sequence). The CDR3 runs 14 residues. V gave up 5 bases and J gave up 0 bases, with 11 bases separating them. CDR3: CASSPSRYSYEQYF. CDR3 sequence (DNA): TGTGCCAGCAGTCCATCAAGATACTCCTACGAGCAGTACTTC.

This chain connects TRBV2 to TRBJ1-5, with TRBD1 matching over 9 bases. CDR1 SNHLY and CDR2 FYNNEI come from the germline V gene. V shed 5 bases, J shed 7 bases, and the junction held 12 bases outside the gene matches. The CDR3 is 16 residues long. DNA of the CDR3: TGTGCCAGCAGTTTTTACCGGGACAGGGACAGGCAGCCCCAGCATTTT. This gives the protein CASSFYRDRDRQPQHF.

The chain links TRBV29-1 to TRBJ2-5; no definite D call. The germline V gene encodes CDR1 SQVTM and CDR2 ANQGSEA. The CDR3 loop spans 12 amino acids. V was pared by 3 bases and J by 2 bases, with 7 bases between. CDR3: CSVDQVQETQYF. CDR3 DNA sequence: TGCAGCGTTGACCAGGTACAAGAGACCCAGTACTTC.

The chain has TRBV2 and TRBJ1-4, with 10 bases that match TRBD1. The ends lost 8 bases at V and 6 bases at J; junction bases unmatched: 6. Germline V gives CDR1 SNHLY, CDR2 FYNNEI. CDR3 length: 14 amino acids. The DNA for the CDR3 is TGTGCCAGCGGCATCGGGACAGGGGATGAAAAACTGTTTTTT. This gives the protein CASGIGTGDEKLFF.

This clone showed up just once. The chain links TRBV5-6 to TRBJ2-3, with 9 nucleotides matching TRBD1. V lost 1 base and J lost 2; bases outside the gene matches: 8. Looked up from germline, CDR1 is SGHDT and CDR2 is YYEEEE. There are 17 residues in the CDR3. The chain's CDR3 is CASSLFKDRGLTDTQYF. In nucleotides, the CDR3 is TGTGCCAGCAGCTTGTTTAAGGACAGGGGACTCACAGATACGCAGTATTTT.

This clone appeared once. This chain connects TRBV25-1 to TRBJ1-1; tentatively, D is TRBD1 (6 bases). CDR1 is MGHDK, CDR2 SYGVNS, per germline. Deletions cut 1 base from V and 1 base from J, with 10 bases between. This CDR3 contains 15 residues. The CDR3, as DNA: TGTGCCAGCAGTGAATTCTCGACAGGGAACACTGAAGCTTTCTTT. Translated, it gives CASSEFSTGNTEAFF.

The V gene is TRBV5-1, the J gene TRBJ2-7; D call uncertain. V was trimmed by 0 bases and J by 5 bases, leaving 12 bases between them. CDR1 SGHRS and CDR2 YFSETQ come from the germline V gene. The CDR3 contains 14 residues. The CDR3, as DNA: TGCGCCAGCAGCTTGGTCCAGAAGGGCCACGAGCAGTACTTC. It encodes CASSLVQKGHEQYF.

The chain has TRBV19 and TRBJ2-1, with 8 bases fitting TRBD1. From germline, CDR1 is LNHDA and CDR2 SQIVND (reference sequence). The CDR3 runs to 15 residues. J lost 8 bases, V lost 5 bases, and 11 bases had no gene match. The chain's CDR3 is CASSAGTGRSYEQFF. CDR3 DNA: TGTGCCAGTAGTGCCGGGACAGGCCGTAGTTATGAGCAGTTCTTC.